These 18 T cell receptor beta chains were sequenced from one sample in a study of T-cell reconstitution after alpha-beta-depleted transplantation in children. Preparation of the TCRbeta library involved a method that used unique molecular identifiers. One entry per CDR3 protein, called by TCRdb with MiXCR from the PCR reads. This sample has 250,000 to 300,000 distinct CDR3 sequences, with 10% found just once. The material was PBMCs, obtained before TCRalphabeta/CD19-depleted stem cell transplant. The receptors derive from a boy under two years old with acute myeloid leukemia, due to receive a stem cell transplant.

This clonotype was counted a few times. V is TRBV7-3 and J is TRBJ2-1; TRBD2 matches 10 bases. V was clipped by 3 bases and J by 6 bases; unmatched bases: 14. The CDR3 runs to 18 residues. Germline V gene lookup returns CDR1 SGHTA and CDR2 FQGTGA. The CDR3 nucleotides are TGTGCCAGCAGCTTTAAAAGGGGGGGGTTAGCGGGAGGCAATGAGCAGTTCTTC. Translation gives CASSFKRGGLAGGNEQFF. Full variable domain (rest looked up from reference TRBV7-3 and TRBJ2-1): GAGVSQTPSNKVTEKGKYVELRCDPISGHTALYWYRQSLGQGPEFLIYFQGTGAADDSGLPNDRFFAVRPEGSVSTLKIQRTERGDSAVYLCASSFKRGGLAGGNEQFFGPGTRLTVL.

This clonotype was seen repeatedly, ten times or more. The chain couples TRBV29-1 to TRBJ2-2; D possibly uses TRBD1 or TRBD2 (5 bases each). Germline CDR1 and CDR2: SQVTM and ANQGSEA. The CDR3 is 13 residues long. Trimming removed 4 bases at V and 6 bases at J, with 12 bases between. The CDR3 region is CSVGEGSAGELFF. CDR3 DNA: TGCAGCGTTGGAGAGGGGAGCGCCGGGGAGCTGTTTTTT.

This clonotype was counted many times. This CDR3 reads CASVSGGNSYEQYF. CDR3 in DNA: TGTGCCAGCGTCTCAGGGGGAAACTCCTACGAGCAGTACTTC. The chain is built from TRBV6-1 and TRBJ2-7; 7 bases fit TRBD1. The ends lost 8 bases at V and 0 bases at J; junction bases unmatched: 7. This CDR3 comprises 14 residues. Germline V gene sequence: CDR1 MNHNS, CDR2 SASEGT.

In this sample, this clonotype turned up many times. The chain uses TRBV7-3 and TRBJ2-1; D is perhaps TRBD2 (5 bases). CDR3 length: 13 residues. Deletions cut 2 bases from V and 9 bases from J, with 11 bases between. Germline V CDR1 and CDR2: SGHTA, FQGTGA. The CDR3 spells CASSLVLAGEQFF. As DNA, the CDR3 is TGTGCCAGCAGCTTAGTGCTAGCCGGTGAGCAGTTCTTC. Complete variable domain (other parts from reference TRBV7-3 and TRBJ2-1): GAGVSQTPSNKVTEKGKYVELRCDPISGHTALYWYRQSLGQGPEFLIYFQGTGAADDSGLPNDRFFAVRPEGSVSTLKIQRTERGDSAVYLCASSLVLAGEQFFGPGTRLTVL.

In its sample, this clonotype was seen many times. The chain joins TRBV5-1 to TRBJ2-5, with D uncertain. The CDR3 runs 13 residues. The germline gives CDR1 SGHRS, CDR2 YFSETQ. V shed 3 bases and J shed 2 bases, with 8 bases lying between them. CDR3 sequence: CASSSQQQETQYF. CDR3 bases: TGCGCCAGCAGCTCGCAACAGCAAGAGACCCAGTACTTC.

Ten or more counts support this clonotype. V usage is TRBV29-1 and J usage is TRBJ2-5; D not resolved. The CDR3 is made up of 14 amino acids. Germline values: CDR1 SQVTM, CDR2 ANQGSEA. V was cut by 3 bases and J by 4 bases, with 15 bases left in between. CDR3 loop: CSVDLVTRLETQYF. Written as DNA, the CDR3 is TGCAGCGTTGATTTGGTGACACGGTTAGAGACCCAGTACTTC.

This clonotype was seen a single time. The likely explanation is a read error, given a far larger clone one base away. This chain links TRBV7-9 with TRBJ1-5; D might be TRBD1 (5 bases). The germline V gene encodes CDR1 SEHNR and CDR2 FQNEAQ (reference sequence). The length of the CDR3 is 15 residues. CDR3: CTSSLGTDSNQPQHF. The CDR3 nucleotides read TGTACCAGCAGCTTGGGGACGGATAGCAATCAGCCCCAGCATTTT.

This clonotype was seen at least ten times. V usage is TRBV28 and J usage is TRBJ2-5; 9 nucleotides match TRBD2. This CDR3 is built from 17 residues. Germline V gene lookup returns CDR1 MDHEN and CDR2 SYDVKM. V was pared by 6 bases and J by 0 bases, with 11 bases of the junction left unmatched. CDR3 sequence: CASRRGGAPPYQETQYF. The CDR3 nucleotides are TGTGCCAGCAGACGCGGGGGGGCGCCCCCGTACCAAGAGACCCAGTACTTC.

This clonotype was seen at least ten times. This chain joins TRBV9 and TRBJ2-7; weak D call: TRBD1 (6 bases). This CDR3 spans 14 amino acids. V gave up 0 bases and J gave up 3 bases, with 10 bases separating them. Germline V lookup: CDR1 SGDLS, CDR2 YYNGEE. This chain's CDR3 is CASSVEQGSYEQYF. The CDR3 DNA reads as TGTGCCAGCAGCGTAGAACAGGGAAGCTACGAGCAGTACTTC.

This clonotype was observed many times. The chain couples TRBV28 to TRBJ2-5; possibly TRBD1 for D (7 bases). The CDR3 has 15 amino acids. The V end lost 6 bases, the J end lost 3 bases, and 17 bases lay between the germline ends. The germline CDR1 and CDR2 sequences are MDHEN and SYDVKM. DNA of the CDR3: TGTGCCAGCAGGCCCACAGGGGCTAGCGAAGAGACCCAGTACTTC. The encoded protein is CASRPTGASEETQYF. Using reference TRBV28 and TRBJ2-5 for the parts outside the CDR3, the full variable domain is DVKVTQSSRYLVKRTGEKVFLECVQDMDHENMFWYRQDPGLGLRLIYFSYDVKMKEKGDIPEGYSVSREKKERFSLILESASTNQTSMYLCASRPTGASEETQYFGPGTRLLVL.

This clonotype came up a few times. The DNA of the CDR3 is TGCAGTGCTCTTAGGACTAGCGGATACAATGAGCAGTTCTTC. It encodes CSALRTSGYNEQFF. This sequence joins TRBV20-1 and TRBJ2-1, with 10 nucleotides matching TRBD2. Germline CDR1 and CDR2: DFQATT and SNEGSKA (reference sequence). J lost 4 bases, V lost 5 bases, and 5 bases had no gene match. This CDR3 has 14 residues.

This clonotype showed up just a few times. This rearrangement joins TRBV12-3 or TRBV12-4 to TRBJ2-3; maybe TRBD2 (5 bases). The CDR3 is 16 amino acids. V was shortened by 3 bases and J by 2 bases, with 15 bases between the two germline ends. The CDR3 loop is CASSFEGSDLTDTQYF. As DNA, the CDR3 is TGTGCCAGCAGTTTCGAAGGTAGCGACCTCACAGATACGCAGTATTTT.

This clonotype was picked up many times. This chain uses TRBV5-1 with TRBJ2-5; D ambiguous. The CDR3 extends over 12 amino acids. V lost 2 bases and J lost 1, with 3 bases in between. Germline CDR1 SGHRS, CDR2 YFSETQ. The CDR3 is CASSFTQETQYF. As DNA, the CDR3 is TGCGCCAGCAGCTTTACCCAAGAGACCCAGTACTTC.

This clonotype occurred many times. J is TRBJ1-5 and V is TRBV12-3 or TRBV12-4; TRBD1 might be the D (6 bases). CDR3 length: 15 residues. Between the trimmed V and J ends, which lost 2 bases and 2 bases, there was a span of 10 bases. CDR3 bases: TGTGCCAGCAGTTTAAACAGGGCTGGCAATCAGCCCCAGCATTTT. Translating it yields CASSLNRAGNQPQHF.

This clonotype has more than one count but fewer than ten. The chain joins TRBV3-1 to TRBJ2-2; D is perhaps TRBD1 (6 bases). The CDR3 has 13 amino acids. V was clipped by 7 bases and J by 8 bases, with 14 bases between them. The germline V gene encodes CDR1 LGHDT and CDR2 YNNKEL (reference sequence). CDR3 in amino acids: CASNSQGVGELFF. The CDR3 DNA follows: TGTGCCAGCAACTCACAGGGAGTGGGGGAGCTGTTTTTT.

This clonotype was detected ten times or more. This sequence joins TRBV30 and TRBJ1-2; 9 nucleotides line up with TRBD1. After removal of 0 bases from V and 2 bases from J, the junction contained 4 bases not matched to a gene. The CDR3 covers 15 residues. Germline assignment: CDR1 GTSNPN and CDR2 SVGIG (reference sequence). Here the CDR3 DNA reads TGTGCCTGGAGTGTCGGACAGGGGAGGAACTATGGCTACACCTTC. It codes for CAWSVGQGRNYGYTF.

This clonotype was seen once. The chain employs TRBV13 and TRBJ2-2; D gene unclear. This CDR3 region has 14 residues. The V gene's germline CDR1 is PRHDT and CDR2 FYEKMQ (reference sequence). The V end lost 2 bases, the J end lost 9 bases, and 13 bases lay between the germline ends. The CDR3 DNA follows: TGTGCCAGCAGCTTAAGAATGGCCGTCAGGGAGCTGTTTTTT. Protein sequence: CASSLRMAVRELFF. Based on the CDR3 plus reference TRBV13 and TRBJ2-2, the full variable domain is AAGVIQSPRHLIKEKRETATLKCYPIPRHDTVYWYQQGPGQDPQFLISFYEKMQSDKGSIPDRFSAQQFSDYHSELNMSSLELGDSALYFCASSLRMAVRELFFGEGSRLTVL.

There are a few counts of this clonotype. V usage is TRBV12-3 or TRBV12-4 and J usage is TRBJ2-7; no clear D. V shed 7 bases and J shed 3 bases, with 13 bases lying between them. This CDR3 comprises 13 residues. The CDR3 loop reads CASNRANGYEQYF. In DNA, the CDR3 is TGTGCCAGCAATCGGGCCAATGGCTACGAGCAGTACTTC.